The entry below describes one T cell receptor beta chain. The antigen is undetermined. TCRdb fed the 5' RACE reads into MiXCR, producing one record per CDR3 protein. The sample has 450,000 or so distinct CDR3 sequences, 12% to 15% seen once; the top ten hold approximately 0.52%. The record originates from a study of identical twins. Study observations and caveats: Cord blood's abundant beta clonotypes had fewer insertions, unlike memory repertoires. Modelling underestimated the level of out-of-frame TCR alpha sharing observed in monozygotic twins.

The CDR3 covers 16 residues. Losses at the gene ends were 0 bases for V and 1 base for J; bases not matched to a gene: 3. Per the germline V gene, CDR1 is SGHVS and CDR2 is FQNEAQ. This same sample was also part of a study on yellow fever vaccine responses in identical twins.

The genes are TRBV7-8 and TRBJ2-5; 9 bases line up with TRBD2. The sequence derives from a woman between 18 and 29 years old in good health. The sequencing input was CD4+ T cells sorted from blood. The CDR3 nucleotides are TGTGCCAGCAGCTTAGCTAGCGGGAGTCTCCAAGAGACCCAGTACTTC. It translates to CASSLASGSLQETQYF. The full variable domain, in which reference TRBV7-8 and TRBJ2-5 provide the parts outside the CDR3, is GAGVSQSPRYKVAKRGQDVALRCDPISGHVSLFWYQQALGQGPEFLTYFQNEAQLDKSGLPSDRFFAERPEGSVSTLKIQRTQQEDSAVYLCASSLASGSLQETQYFGPGTRLLVL.